The clone carrying this TCR beta chain was counted many times. The antigen remains unidentified. This entry is derived from a study of T cell repertoires in cytomegalovirus infection. General observations from the study: Carriers of CMV plus the relevant HLA were identified by cumulative public TCR beta family frequency.

The germline CDR1 and CDR2 sequences are SGHTA and FQGNSA. This CDR3 is built from 15 residues. V dropped 3 bases and J dropped 4 bases, with 16 bases sitting between them. A single record per CDR3 protein comes from TCRdb applying MiXCR to the reads. The profile shows roughly 230,000 distinct CDR3 sequences, approximately 22% of them singletons. This chain joins TRBV7-2 and TRBJ2-7, with D tentatively TRBD1 (5 bases). The sample comprised CD8+ T cells from PBMCs. The TCR originated in a human donor in good health (CMV status not recorded). Some clones in this sample may be carry-over from other donors' samples. The CDR3 DNA reads TGTGCCAGCAGCTTTGCCCAGGGCGGACCTTACGAGCAGTACTTC. The encoded protein is CASSFAQGGPYEQYF.